This entry features one T cell receptor (beta chain) sequence. Assay: immunoSEQ multiplex PCR; the TCRdb copy retains only in-frame clones and omits some. The sample holds 100,000 to 120,000 clones, around 93% seen once. This record comes from a study of T cell responses to AZD1222 COVID-19 vaccine. Trimming cost V 6 bases and J 1 base; bases outside gene matches: 7. CDR3 length equals 15 residues. In germline, CDR1 is MNHEY, CDR2 SVGAGI. The chain has TRBV6-5 and TRBJ2-3; TRBD1 matches 7 bases. The sample consisted of peripheral blood, taken 28 days after the second AZD1222 dose. This TCR was recovered from an adult who received the AZD1222 COVID-19 vaccine. CDR3 nucleotide sequence: TGTGCCAGCAGAGCCGGGGACAGTCGCACAGATACGCAGTATTTT. Protein: CASRAGDSRTDTQYF.